The rows below give T cell receptor beta chains drawn from one sample of a study of beta chain features in type 1 diabetes. Here immunoSEQ multiplex PCR was the method, and the copy in TCRdb shows in-frame clones only, minus some. The sample gives 500,000 to 650,000 clones, around 12% of which show up once; around 0.12% is in the top ten. Sequencing used naive CD4+ T cells from blood. These receptors all stem from a man younger than 45 with type 1 diabetes. Both conserved end residues are part of each CDR3. Each record gives: clone size, D gene, J gene, V gene, CDR3 protein, CDR3 DNA. The D gene is left open where the match is weak. Size is stated for part of the rows, as once, few or many counts, or as a class when the clone is expanded.

clone size: .
D gene: .
J gene: TRBJ2-7
V gene: TRBV11-2
CDR3 protein: CASSLGRSTMAYEQYF
CDR3 DNA: TGTGCCAGCAGCTTAGGGAGGTCAACAATGGCCTACGAGCAGTACTTC

clone size: .
D gene: TRBD2
J gene: TRBJ2-1
V gene: TRBV9
CDR3 protein: CASSYGLAAYNEQFF
CDR3 DNA: TGTGCCAGCAGCTATGGACTAGCGGCCTACAATGAGCAGTTCTTC

clone size: .
D gene: .
J gene: TRBJ2-3
V gene: TRBV7-2
CDR3 protein: CASTENSPEDTQYF
CDR3 DNA: TGTGCCAGCACTGAAAACTCCCCAGAGGATACGCAGTATTTT

clone size: .
D gene: .
J gene: TRBJ1-2
V gene: TRBV11-3
CDR3 protein: CASSSQGPAGGYTF
CDR3 DNA: TGTGCCAGCAGCTCGCAGGGACCTGCGGGAGGCTACACCTTC

clone size: few
D gene: .
J gene: TRBJ2-3
V gene: TRBV19
CDR3 protein: CASRSTSDTQYF
CDR3 DNA: TGTGCCAGTAGGTCTACATCAGATACGCAGTATTTT

clone size: few
D gene: .
J gene: TRBJ2-1
V gene: TRBV5-1
CDR3 protein: CASSLGWGERKNEQFF
CDR3 DNA: TGCGCCAGCAGCTTGGGGTGGGGGGAGAGAAAAAATGAGCAGTTCTTC

clone size: .
D gene: .
J gene: TRBJ2-5
V gene: TRBV5-4
CDR3 protein: CASRRTTGTVQETQYF
CDR3 DNA: TGTGCCAGTCGGAGGACGACAGGAACGGTCCAAGAGACCCAGTACTTC

clone size: few
D gene: .
J gene: TRBJ2-7
V gene: TRBV5-1
CDR3 protein: CASSQGTYYEQYF
CDR3 DNA: TGCGCCAGCAGCCAGGGGACGTACTACGAGCAGTACTTC

clone size: .
D gene: TRBD1
J gene: TRBJ2-5
V gene: TRBV29-1
CDR3 protein: CSVAQTGTQETQYF
CDR3 DNA: TGCAGCGTTGCACAGACAGGGACCCAAGAGACCCAGTACTTC

clone size: .
D gene: .
J gene: TRBJ1-5
V gene: TRBV27
CDR3 protein: CASSLWRVSNQPQHF
CDR3 DNA: TGTGCCAGCAGTTTATGGAGGGTAAGCAATCAGCCCCAGCATTTT

clone size: .
D gene: .
J gene: TRBJ2-6
V gene: TRBV5-8
CDR3 protein: CASRPLPQSSGANVLTF
CDR3 DNA: TGTGCCAGCAGGCCCCTGCCACAGAGCTCTGGGGCCAACGTCCTGACTTTC

clone size: .
D gene: .
J gene: TRBJ1-5
V gene: TRBV4-3
CDR3 protein: CASSQDLGDPGQPQHF
CDR3 DNA: TGCGCCAGCAGCCAAGATTTGGGGGATCCGGGTCAGCCCCAGCATTTT

clone size: .
D gene: .
J gene: TRBJ2-1
V gene: TRBV15
CDR3 protein: CATSRDFQKKWQFF
CDR3 DNA: TGTGCCACCAGCAGAGATTTCCAAAAGAAGTGGCAGTTCTTC

clone size: .
D gene: .
J gene: TRBJ2-7
V gene: TRBV9
CDR3 protein: CASSGGTSSYEQYF
CDR3 DNA: TGTGCCAGCTCCGGGGGAACGAGCTCCTACGAGCAGTACTTC

clone size: .
D gene: .
J gene: TRBJ2-7
V gene: TRBV7-9
CDR3 protein: CASSWESEQYF
CDR3 DNA: TGTGCCAGCAGCTGGGAATCCGAGCAGTACTTC

clone size: .
D gene: .
J gene: TRBJ1-5
V gene: TRBV11-2
CDR3 protein: CASSLQARQPQHF
CDR3 DNA: TGTGCCAGCAGCTTACAGGCGCGACAGCCCCAGCATTTT

clone size: few
D gene: .
J gene: TRBJ1-4
V gene: TRBV29-1
CDR3 protein: CSVEAPWGRGNEKLFF
CDR3 DNA: TGCAGCGTTGAAGCCCCTTGGGGGAGAGGAAATGAAAAACTGTTTTTT

clone size: .
D gene: TRBD1
J gene: TRBJ1-2
V gene: TRBV18
CDR3 protein: CASSPGTGGFTNYGYTF
CDR3 DNA: TGTGCCAGCTCACCAGGAACAGGGGGCTTTACTAACTATGGCTACACCTTC

clone size: few
D gene: TRBD1
J gene: TRBJ2-2
V gene: TRBV27
CDR3 protein: CASRRDRNTGELFF
CDR3 DNA: TGTGCCAGCAGACGGGACAGAAACACCGGGGAGCTGTTTTTT

clone size: .
D gene: TRBD1
J gene: TRBJ1-2
V gene: TRBV25-1
CDR3 protein: CASSEGDSYFSYGYTF
CDR3 DNA: TGTGCCAGCAGTGAAGGGGACAGCTATTTCTCCTATGGCTACACCTTC

clone size: few
D gene: TRBD1
J gene: TRBJ1-2
V gene: TRBV30
CDR3 protein: CACSGTGGYGYTF
CDR3 DNA: TGTGCCTGCTCCGGGACAGGGGGCTATGGCTACACCTTC

clone size: few
D gene: .
J gene: TRBJ2-2
V gene: TRBV7-2
CDR3 protein: CASSLNTGELFF
CDR3 DNA: TGTGCCAGCAGCCTCAATACCGGGGAGCTGTTTTTT

clone size: .
D gene: TRBD2
J gene: TRBJ2-4
V gene: TRBV6-5
CDR3 protein: CASSSLAGTSKNIQYF
CDR3 DNA: TGTGCCAGCAGTTCGTTAGCGGGGACTTCCAAAAACATTCAGTACTTC

clone size: few
D gene: TRBD1
J gene: TRBJ2-7
V gene: TRBV4-2
CDR3 protein: CASSARDRPYEQYF
CDR3 DNA: TGTGCCAGCAGCGCCCGGGACAGGCCCTACGAGCAGTACTTC

clone size: few
D gene: .
J gene: TRBJ1-1
V gene: TRBV29-1
CDR3 protein: CSVEDPGFLMNTEAFF
CDR3 DNA: TGCAGCGTTGAAGACCCGGGATTTCTTATGAACACTGAAGCTTTCTTT

clone size: .
D gene: TRBD1
J gene: TRBJ1-2
V gene: TRBV6-5
CDR3 protein: CASSYERQGAYGYTF
CDR3 DNA: TGTGCCAGCAGTTACGAGAGACAGGGAGCCTATGGCTACACCTTC

clone size: .
D gene: .
J gene: TRBJ1-1
V gene: TRBV5-1
CDR3 protein: CASSFAGMNTEAFF
CDR3 DNA: TGCGCCAGCAGCTTTGCAGGAATGAACACTGAAGCTTTCTTT

clone size: .
D gene: .
J gene: TRBJ1-4
V gene: TRBV6-5
CDR3 protein: CASVEASGGKLFF
CDR3 DNA: TGTGCCAGCGTAGAAGCGTCGGGCGGAAAACTGTTTTTT

clone size: .
D gene: TRBD1
J gene: TRBJ2-2
V gene: TRBV10-1
CDR3 protein: CASSTGTGNTGELFF
CDR3 DNA: TGCGCCAGCAGTACCGGGACAGGAAACACCGGGGAGCTGTTTTTT

clone size: .
D gene: .
J gene: TRBJ2-1
V gene: TRBV29-1
CDR3 protein: CSVEGLADEQFF
CDR3 DNA: TGCAGCGTTGAAGGGCTAGCTGATGAGCAGTTCTTC

clone size: .
D gene: TRBD2
J gene: TRBJ2-7
V gene: TRBV6-6
CDR3 protein: CASSGPKTSGHEQYF
CDR3 DNA: TGTGCCAGCAGTGGACCGAAGACTAGCGGGCACGAGCAGTACTTC

clone size: few
D gene: .
J gene: TRBJ1-2
V gene: TRBV7-8
CDR3 protein: CASSFLRTNYGYTF
CDR3 DNA: TGTGCCAGCAGCTTTCTACGAACTAACTATGGCTACACCTTC

clone size: .
D gene: .
J gene: TRBJ1-2
V gene: TRBV10-3
CDR3 protein: CAIRVPTGGSGYTF
CDR3 DNA: TGTGCCATCAGGGTCCCGACAGGCGGATCGGGCTACACCTTC

clone size: .
D gene: TRBD1
J gene: TRBJ1-2
V gene: TRBV4-3
CDR3 protein: CASSHNRQGNYGYTF
CDR3 DNA: TGCGCCAGCAGCCATAATCGACAGGGTAACTATGGCTACACCTTC

clone size: few
D gene: TRBD1
J gene: TRBJ1-6
V gene: TRBV5-1
CDR3 protein: CASSLSSSQGAGNSPLHF
CDR3 DNA: TGCGCCAGCAGCTTGTCGTCATCCCAGGGGGCTGGTAATTCACCCCTCCACTTT

clone size: few
D gene: .
J gene: TRBJ2-7
V gene: TRBV14
CDR3 protein: CASSQERAGIYEQYF
CDR3 DNA: TGTGCCAGCAGCCAAGAACGTGCAGGGATCTACGAGCAGTACTTC

clone size: .
D gene: .
J gene: TRBJ2-3
V gene: TRBV7-2
CDR3 protein: CASSSTGLGDTQYF
CDR3 DNA: TGTGCCAGCAGCTCTACAGGGTTAGGGGATACGCAGTATTTT

clone size: .
D gene: TRBD2
J gene: TRBJ2-5
V gene: TRBV2
CDR3 protein: CASRPSGGAGTQYF
CDR3 DNA: TGTGCCAGCAGGCCTAGCGGGGGGGCCGGGACTCAGTACTTC

clone size: few
D gene: TRBD1
J gene: TRBJ2-5
V gene: TRBV18
CDR3 protein: CASHPGTGEETQYF
CDR3 DNA: TGTGCCAGCCATCCGGGGACAGGGGAAGAGACCCAGTACTTC

clone size: .
D gene: .
J gene: TRBJ2-3
V gene: TRBV7-2
CDR3 protein: CASSLVSGFTDTQYF
CDR3 DNA: TGTGCCAGCAGCTTAGTCTCGGGTTTCACAGATACGCAGTATTTT

clone size: few
D gene: .
J gene: TRBJ2-5
V gene: TRBV11-2
CDR3 protein: CASSRPGRGETQYF
CDR3 DNA: TGTGCCAGCAGTCGTCCGGGCCGGGGAGAGACCCAGTACTTC

clone size: .
D gene: TRBD1
J gene: TRBJ2-1
V gene: TRBV5-6
CDR3 protein: CASSLEGGGFEQFF
CDR3 DNA: TGTGCCAGCAGCTTGGAAGGGGGCGGTTTTGAGCAGTTCTTC

clone size: .
D gene: .
J gene: TRBJ2-6
V gene: TRBV6-4
CDR3 protein: CASSDVGASGANVLTF
CDR3 DNA: TGTGCCAGCAGTGACGTGGGGGCCTCTGGGGCCAACGTCCTGACTTTC

clone size: .
D gene: .
J gene: TRBJ2-7
V gene: TRBV30
CDR3 protein: CAWRRDRYEQYF
CDR3 DNA: TGTGCCTGGAGGCGGGACCGCTACGAGCAGTACTTC

clone size: few
D gene: TRBD2
J gene: TRBJ2-4
V gene: TRBV5-4
CDR3 protein: CASSTSGGLAKNIQYF
CDR3 DNA: TGTGCCAGCAGCACGAGCGGGGGGCTAGCCAAAAACATTCAGTACTTC

clone size: few
D gene: .
J gene: TRBJ2-4
V gene: TRBV19
CDR3 protein: CASSILLAKNIQYF
CDR3 DNA: TGTGCCAGTAGTATACTGCTAGCCAAAAACATTCAGTACTTC

clone size: few
D gene: .
J gene: TRBJ2-1
V gene: TRBV5-1
CDR3 protein: CASSLDVGAPLSNEQFF
CDR3 DNA: TGCGCCAGCAGCTTGGACGTGGGGGCTCCGTTATCCAATGAGCAGTTCTTC

clone size: few
D gene: .
J gene: TRBJ2-1
V gene: TRBV18
CDR3 protein: CASSSTDRYNEQFF
CDR3 DNA: TGTGCCAGCTCATCGACGGACAGATACAATGAGCAGTTCTTC

clone size: .
D gene: .
J gene: TRBJ2-4
V gene: TRBV6-1
CDR3 protein: CASSEPAGAKNIQYF
CDR3 DNA: TGTGCCAGCAGTGAACCGGCGGGAGCCAAAAACATTCAGTACTTC

clone size: .
D gene: TRBD1
J gene: TRBJ1-5
V gene: TRBV7-9
CDR3 protein: CASSSGQDSNQPQHF
CDR3 DNA: TGTGCCAGCAGCTCGGGACAGGATAGCAATCAGCCCCAGCATTTT

clone size: once
D gene: .
J gene: TRBJ1-3
V gene: TRBV19
CDR3 protein: CASSYGHQPQGNTIYF
CDR3 DNA: TGTGCCAGTAGTTACGGACACCAACCGCAGGGAAACACCATATATTTT

clone size: few
D gene: .
J gene: TRBJ1-6
V gene: TRBV28
CDR3 protein: CACRTAAGTLHF
CDR3 DNA: TGTGCCTGCCGGACTGCTGCGGGGACCCTCCACTTT

clone size: .
D gene: .
J gene: TRBJ2-3
V gene: TRBV7-6
CDR3 protein: CASGSEDTQYF
CDR3 DNA: TGTGCCAGCGGTTCTGAAGATACGCAGTATTTT

clone size: .
D gene: .
J gene: TRBJ1-4
V gene: TRBV7-9
CDR3 protein: CASSPTWTANEKLFF
CDR3 DNA: TGTGCCAGCAGTCCCACCTGGACAGCTAATGAAAAACTGTTTTTT

clone size: .
D gene: .
J gene: TRBJ1-2
V gene: TRBV25-1
CDR3 protein: CASSENYGYTF
CDR3 DNA: TGTGCCAGCAGTGAGAACTATGGCTACACCTTC